The 16 T cell receptor beta chains below come from one sample, sequenced in a study of cytomegalovirus exposure and HLA in healthy donors. Use of 60 Vbeta and 13 Jbeta primers characterized the PCR. Generated by immunoSEQ multiplex PCR, the TCRdb table keeps only in-frame clones and is missing some. The sample includes roughly 55,000 clones, about 81% seen only once; the top ten take roughly 2.3%. The sample taken for sequencing was PBMCs. Receptors were obtained from a boy between 10 and 17 years old in good health and CMV-seropositive.

The chain has TRBV12-5 and TRBJ1-5; D is perhaps TRBD1 (5 bases). The CDR3 is 15 amino acids. V was cut by 4 bases and J by 6 bases, with 16 bases left in between. CDR1 is LGHNT and CDR2 is FRNRAP in the germline V gene. CDR3 loop: CASGWGRGGSQPQHF. In DNA form, the CDR3 reads TGTGCTAGTGGTTGGGGAAGGGGAGGATCTCAGCCCCAGCATTTT.

This clone showed up just a few times. The chain employs TRBV19 and TRBJ1-5; D not certain. Germline CDR1 LNHDA, CDR2 SQIVND (reference sequence). Trimming took off 2 bases at V and 10 bases at J, with 12 bases between the two ends. The CDR3 is 13 residues long. Here the CDR3 reads CASSIPPSYPQHF. CDR3 nucleotide sequence: TGTGCCAGTAGTATACCCCCTAGTTATCCCCAGCATTTT.

The chain couples TRBV6-1 to TRBJ1-1; TRBD1 aligns across 7 bases. Germline V gene lookup returns CDR1 MNHNS and CDR2 SASEGT. V dropped 4 bases and J dropped 7; count of bases not matched to a gene: 15. This CDR3 is 16 amino acids long. The CDR3 region has the DNA TGTGCCAGCAGTGCAATCCCGGGACAGACCGTAGATGAAGCTTTCTTT. The encoded protein is CASSAIPGQTVDEAFF.

V usage is TRBV5-5 and J usage is TRBJ2-2, with D possibly being TRBD1 (6 bases). Trimming removed 5 bases from V and 5 bases from J, with 16 bases in between. The CDR3 covers 15 residues. Per germline, CDR1 SGHKS and CDR2 YYEKEE (reference sequence). The CDR3 here is CASRPGWGQTGELFF. The DNA of the CDR3 is TGTGCCAGCAGACCCGGGTGGGGGCAGACCGGGGAGCTGTTTTTT.

The rearrangement joins TRBV5-1 to TRBJ1-2; D possibly corresponds to TRBD1 (5 bases). V was trimmed by 0 bases and J by 2 bases, leaving 5 bases between them. Germline V gene sequence: CDR1 SGHRS, CDR2 YFSETQ. The CDR3 extends over 13 amino acids. The CDR3 spells CASSLDRNYGYTF. The DNA of the CDR3 is TGCGCCAGCAGCTTGGACAGGAACTATGGCTACACCTTC.

The chain has TRBV19 and TRBJ1-5, with TRBD1 matching over 9 bases. The junction had 11 bases not matched to a gene; V was cut back by 8 bases and J by 3 bases. Looked up from germline, CDR1 is LNHDA and CDR2 is SQIVND (reference sequence). The CDR3 has 16 residues. This CDR3 is CASAGDRGSHNQPQHF. The DNA of the CDR3 is TGTGCCAGTGCCGGTGACAGGGGGTCCCACAATCAGCCCCAGCATTTT.

CDR3 sequence: CASSPDRVQETQYF. The CDR3 nucleotides read TGTGCCAGCAGCCCGGACAGGGTACAAGAGACCCAGTACTTC. The V and J genes are TRBV9 and TRBJ2-5, with 8 bases fitting TRBD1. The germline CDR1 and CDR2 sequences are SGDLS and YYNGEE. The CDR3 runs 14 residues. Trimming took 4 bases from V and 2 from J; bases not matched to a gene: 4.

The chain is built from TRBV5-4 and TRBJ1-2; no firm D call. Between the trimmed V and J ends, which lost 5 bases and 7 bases, there was a span of 9 bases. This CDR3 comprises 11 residues. CDR1 SGHNT and CDR2 YYREEE come from the germline V gene (reference sequence). The CDR3 coding sequence is TGTGCCAGCAGTTCTCAGTTTGGCTACACCTTC. This encodes CASSSQFGYTF.

About this clone: The junction and the germline gene differ at one end; a read error may be behind it. The V and J genes are TRBV9 and TRBJ2-7, with 9 bases matching TRBD2. This CDR3 is 17 amino acids long. Looked up from germline, CDR1 is SGDLS and CDR2 is YYNGEE. The chain's CDR3 is CAGSEGPPASGVYEQYF. CDR3 DNA: TGTGCCGGCAGCGAGGGCCCCCCGGCTAGCGGGGTCTACGAGCAGTACTTC.

V usage is TRBV19 and J usage is TRBJ2-4; 10 bases fit TRBD2. V gave up 9 bases and J gave up 4 bases; unmatched junction bases: 9. Germline V lookup: CDR1 LNHDA, CDR2 SQIVND (reference sequence). The CDR3 sequence is 15 residues long. The CDR3 reads CASKLAGSGKNIQYF. DNA of the CDR3: TGTGCCAGCAAACTAGCGGGGTCTGGGAAAAACATTCAGTACTTC.

This chain's CDR3 is CSVEPGGGGETQYF. CDR3 in DNA: TGCAGCGTTGAGCCGGGCGGGGGCGGGGAGACCCAGTACTTC. This chain uses TRBV29-1 with TRBJ2-5; the D gene is possibly TRBD2 (7 bases). This CDR3 has 14 amino acids. Trimming took 3 bases from V and 5 from J, leaving 16 bases between them. The V gene's germline CDR1 is SQVTM and CDR2 ANQGSEA.

V is TRBV14 and J is TRBJ1-1, with 7 bases that match TRBD1. The V and J ends lost 4 bases and 6 bases, in that order; junction bases with no gene match: 5. The CDR3 covers 13 residues. The germline CDR1 and CDR2 sequences are SGHDN and FVKESK. CDR3 protein: CASSPTGAPEAFF. CDR3 coding DNA: TGTGCCAGCAGCCCAACAGGGGCCCCTGAAGCTTTCTTT.

The rearrangement joins TRBV11-2 to TRBJ2-3; no clear D. Germline CDR1 SGHAT, CDR2 FQNNGV. This CDR3 has 12 amino acids. The V end was cut by 5 bases, the J end by 5 bases, with 8 bases between. The CDR3 is CASSLSIDTQYF. CDR3 in DNA: TGTGCCAGCAGCCTATCAATAGATACGCAGTATTTT.

This chain uses TRBV5-1 with TRBJ2-1; perhaps TRBD2 as D (5 bases). Trimming left V 10 bases short and J 0 bases short, with 20 bases between. The CDR3 is made up of 16 amino acids. Germline CDR1 reads SGHRS; CDR2 reads YFSETQ. The CDR3 sequence: CACRDQPISSYNEQFF. DNA for the CDR3: TGCGCCTGCCGGGATCAACCGATTAGCTCCTACAATGAGCAGTTCTTC. Full variable domain (outside the CDR3, taken from reference TRBV5-1 and TRBJ2-1): KAGVTQTPRYLIKTRGQQVTLSCSPISGHRSVSWYQQTPGQGLQFLFEYFSETQRNKGNFPGRFSGRQFSNSRSEMNVSTLELGDSALYLCACRDQPISSYNEQFFGPGTRLTVL.

This chain links TRBV27 with TRBJ1-2, with D perhaps TRBD1 (6 bases). The CDR3 runs 15 residues. Trimming pared 3 bases from V and 6 bases from J, leaving 17 bases between. The germline CDR1 and CDR2 sequences are MNHEY and SMNVEV (reference sequence). CDR3 in DNA: TGTGCCAGCAGTTTCGTGTCGAACAGGGTGGATGGCTACACCTTC. This sequence encodes CASSFVSNRVDGYTF.

CDR3 sequence: CASSVRVGDQETQYF. CDR3 nucleotide sequence: TGTGCCAGCTCGGTTCGTGTTGGAGACCAAGAGACCCAGTACTTC. The V call is TRBV25-1, the J call TRBJ2-5; D is undetermined. This CDR3 has 15 residues. V was shortened by 8 bases and J by 0 bases, with 16 bases between the two germline ends. Germline V gene lookup returns CDR1 MGHDK and CDR2 SYGVNS.